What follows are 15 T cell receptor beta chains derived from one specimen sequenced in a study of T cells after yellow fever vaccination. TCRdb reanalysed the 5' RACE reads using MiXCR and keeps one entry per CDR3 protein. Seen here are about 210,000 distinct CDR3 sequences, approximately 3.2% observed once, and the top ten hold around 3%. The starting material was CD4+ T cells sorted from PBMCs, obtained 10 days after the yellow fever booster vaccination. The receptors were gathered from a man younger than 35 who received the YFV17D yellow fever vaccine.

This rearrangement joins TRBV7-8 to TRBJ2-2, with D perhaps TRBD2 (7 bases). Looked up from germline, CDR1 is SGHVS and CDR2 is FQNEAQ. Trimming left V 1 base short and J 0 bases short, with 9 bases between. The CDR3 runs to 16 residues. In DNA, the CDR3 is TGTGCCAGCAGCTTAGGAGGGGGGGCGAACACCGGGGAGCTGTTTTTT. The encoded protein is CASSLGGGANTGELFF.

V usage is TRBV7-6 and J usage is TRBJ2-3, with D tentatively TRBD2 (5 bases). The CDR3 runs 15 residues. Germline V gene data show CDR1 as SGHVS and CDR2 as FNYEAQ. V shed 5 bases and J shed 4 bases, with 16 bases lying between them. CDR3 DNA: TGTGCCAGCAGCCCACTAGAAATTTTCGCAGATACGCAGTATTTT. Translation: CASSPLEIFADTQYF. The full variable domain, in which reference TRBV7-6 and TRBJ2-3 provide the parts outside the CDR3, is GAGVSQSPRYKVTKRGQDVALRCDPISGHVSLYWYRQALGQGPEFLTYFNYEAQQDKSGLPNDRFSAERPEGSISTLTIQRTEQRDSAMYRCASSPLEIFADTQYFGPGTRLTVL.

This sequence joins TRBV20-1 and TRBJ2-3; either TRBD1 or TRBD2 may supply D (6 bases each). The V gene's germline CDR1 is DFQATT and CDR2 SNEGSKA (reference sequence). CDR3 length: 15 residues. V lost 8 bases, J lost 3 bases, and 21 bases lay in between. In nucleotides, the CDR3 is TGCAGTACCCCCAGACCGGGGGCCGGTACAGATACGCAGTATTTT. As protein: CSTPRPGAGTDTQYF.

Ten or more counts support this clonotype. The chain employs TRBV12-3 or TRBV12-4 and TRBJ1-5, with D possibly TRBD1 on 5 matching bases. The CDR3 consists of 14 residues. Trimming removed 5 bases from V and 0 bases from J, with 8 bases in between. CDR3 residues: CASSRDHSNQPQHF. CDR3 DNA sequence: TGTGCCAGCAGTCGGGACCATAGCAATCAGCCCCAGCATTTT.

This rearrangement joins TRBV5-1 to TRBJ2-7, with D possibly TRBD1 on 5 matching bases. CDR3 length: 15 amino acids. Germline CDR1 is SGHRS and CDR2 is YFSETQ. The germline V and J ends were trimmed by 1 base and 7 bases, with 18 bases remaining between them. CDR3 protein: CASSLRVAGSREQYF. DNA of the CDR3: TGCGCCAGCAGCTTGCGTGTGGCAGGGTCGCGGGAGCAGTACTTC.

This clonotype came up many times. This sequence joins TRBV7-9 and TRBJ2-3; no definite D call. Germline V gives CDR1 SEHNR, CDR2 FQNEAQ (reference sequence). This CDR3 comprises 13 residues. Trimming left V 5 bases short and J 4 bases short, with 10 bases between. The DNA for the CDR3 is TGTGCCAGCAGCCCCCTTGGGGCAGATACGCAGTATTTT. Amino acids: CASSPLGADTQYF.

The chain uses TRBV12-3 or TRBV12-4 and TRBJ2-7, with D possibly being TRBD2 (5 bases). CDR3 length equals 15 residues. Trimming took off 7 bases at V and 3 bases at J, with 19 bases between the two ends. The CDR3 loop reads CASTPLALGDYEQYF. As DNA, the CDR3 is TGTGCCAGCACTCCTTTAGCGCTGGGAGACTACGAGCAGTACTTC.

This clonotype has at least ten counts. The DNA of the CDR3 is TGCAGCGTTGAAGGAGTTGAATGGAAACCTGACCAAGAGACCCAGTACTTC. Its translation: CSVEGVEWKPDQETQYF. The chain combines TRBV29-1 with TRBJ2-5; no firm D call. Germline-derived CDR1 and CDR2 are SQVTM and ANQGSEA. V lost 1 base and J 0 bases, leaving 18 bases between the germline ends. The CDR3 spans 17 residues.

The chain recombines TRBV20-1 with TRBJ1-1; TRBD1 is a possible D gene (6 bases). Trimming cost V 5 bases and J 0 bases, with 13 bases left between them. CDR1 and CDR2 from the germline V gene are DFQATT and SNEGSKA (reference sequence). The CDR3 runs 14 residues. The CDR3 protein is CSALRTALNTEAFF. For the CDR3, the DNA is TGCAGTGCTCTGAGGACAGCCTTGAACACTGAAGCTTTCTTT.

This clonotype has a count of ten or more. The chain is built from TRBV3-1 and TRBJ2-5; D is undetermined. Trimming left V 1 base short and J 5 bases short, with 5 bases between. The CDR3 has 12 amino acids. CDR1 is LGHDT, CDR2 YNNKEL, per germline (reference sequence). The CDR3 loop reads CASSQVTETQYF. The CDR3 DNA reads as TGTGCCAGCAGCCAAGTAACGGAGACCCAGTACTTC.

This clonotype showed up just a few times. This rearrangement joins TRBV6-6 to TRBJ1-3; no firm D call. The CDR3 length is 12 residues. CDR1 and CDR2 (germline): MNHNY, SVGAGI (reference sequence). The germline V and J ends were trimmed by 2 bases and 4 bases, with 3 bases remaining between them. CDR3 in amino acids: CASSYQGNTIYF. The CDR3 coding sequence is TGTGCCAGCAGTTACCAAGGAAACACCATATATTTT.

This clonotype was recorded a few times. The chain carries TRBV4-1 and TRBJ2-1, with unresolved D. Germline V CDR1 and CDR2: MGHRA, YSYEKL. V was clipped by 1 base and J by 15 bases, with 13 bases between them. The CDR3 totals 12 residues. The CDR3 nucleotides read TGCGCCAGCAGCCAAGGTCCCCTTAGTCTGTTCTTC. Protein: CASSQGPLSLFF.

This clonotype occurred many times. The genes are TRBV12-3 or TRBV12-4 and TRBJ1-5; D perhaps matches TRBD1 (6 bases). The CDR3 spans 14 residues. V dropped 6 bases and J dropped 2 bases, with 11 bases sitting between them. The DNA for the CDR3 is TGTGCCAGCAGACAGGGAATGGGCAATCAGCCCCAGCATTTT. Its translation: CASRQGMGNQPQHF.

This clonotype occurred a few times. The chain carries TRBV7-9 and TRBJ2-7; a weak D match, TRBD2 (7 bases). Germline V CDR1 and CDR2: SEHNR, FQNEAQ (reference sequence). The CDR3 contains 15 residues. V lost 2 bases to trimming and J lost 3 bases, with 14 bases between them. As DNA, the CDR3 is TGTGCCAGCAGCTTAAGGGGGGGCGATTACTACGAGCAGTACTTC. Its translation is CASSLRGGDYYEQYF.

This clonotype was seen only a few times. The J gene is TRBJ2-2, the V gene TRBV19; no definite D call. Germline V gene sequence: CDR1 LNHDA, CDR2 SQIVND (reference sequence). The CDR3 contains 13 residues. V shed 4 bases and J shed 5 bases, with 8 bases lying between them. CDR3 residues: CASSNLNTGELFF. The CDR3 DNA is TGTGCCAGTAGTAACCTTAATACCGGGGAGCTGTTTTTT. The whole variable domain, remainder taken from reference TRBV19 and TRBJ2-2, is DGGITQSPKYLFRKEGQNVTLSCEQNLNHDAMYWYRQDPGQGLRLIYYSQIVNDFQKGDIAEGYSVSREKKESFPLTVTSAQKNPTAFYLCASSNLNTGELFFGEGSRLTVL.